The sequence of this T cell receptor beta chain was determined in a study of T-cell memory formation after mild COVID-19. Study at large: TCR clusters were mostly confined to one donor each. Study-wide points: While clones contracting from day 15 to 85 were balanced between CD4 and CD8, later expanders leaned CD4+.

TCR alpha and TCR beta cDNA libraries with sample barcodes and UMIs came from 5'RACE using constant-segment primers. In TCRdb, the 5' RACE reads were re-called with MiXCR into one record per CDR3 protein. In the table there are about 560,000 distinct CDR3 sequences, 15% to 20% of which are singletons. Germline V gene data show CDR1 as SGHRS and CDR2 as YFSETQ. CDR3 size: 15 residues. V lost 4 bases and J 8 bases, leaving 18 bases between the germline ends. As concerns this clonotype: Its antigen remains unknown.

Input material: PBMCs or a T cell subset sorted from them (not recorded which). V gene TRBV5-1 combines with J gene TRBJ1-4, with no clear D. The receptor's source is an adult woman who had mild COVID-19 (a few samples of this study predate the infection). Cell type and time point are not known. The CDR3 region is CASSLASGSREKLFF. The DNA for the CDR3 is TGCGCCAGCAGCCTGGCATCCGGGAGCCGGGAAAAACTGTTTTTT.